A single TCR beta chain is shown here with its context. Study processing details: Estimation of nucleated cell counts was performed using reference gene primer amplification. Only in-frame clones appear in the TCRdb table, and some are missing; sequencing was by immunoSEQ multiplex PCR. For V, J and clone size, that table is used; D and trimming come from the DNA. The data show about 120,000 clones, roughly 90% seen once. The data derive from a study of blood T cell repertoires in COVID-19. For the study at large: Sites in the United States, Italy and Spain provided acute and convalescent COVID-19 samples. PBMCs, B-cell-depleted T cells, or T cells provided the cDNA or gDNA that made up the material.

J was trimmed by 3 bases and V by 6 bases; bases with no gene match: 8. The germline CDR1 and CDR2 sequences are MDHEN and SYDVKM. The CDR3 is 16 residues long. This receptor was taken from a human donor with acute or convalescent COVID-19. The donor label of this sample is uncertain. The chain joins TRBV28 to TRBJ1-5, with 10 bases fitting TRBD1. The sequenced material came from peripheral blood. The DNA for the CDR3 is TGTGCCAGCAGCGTACCGGGACAGGGGATCAATCAGCCCCAGCATTTT. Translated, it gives CASSVPGQGINQPQHF.